Presented here are 21 T cell receptor beta chains from one specimen sequenced in a study of blood T cells in healthy people across ages. Next came a second PCR, run for about 6 to 12 cycles, which used a sample-barcoded 5' primer along with a J-beta primer mix. TCRdb redid the calling of the 5' RACE reads with MiXCR, one entry per CDR3 protein. The repertoire consists of 1.5 million to 2 million distinct CDR3 sequences, with about 50% occurring once and the leading ten covering over 2%. Input material: blood. Source of these receptors: a woman aged 40 to 55 in good health.

This clonotype has only a few counts. The chain recombines TRBV27 with TRBJ1-4, with D hard to call. The germline V gene has CDR1 MNHEY and CDR2 SMNVEV (reference sequence). This CDR3 region has 15 residues. V lost 2 bases and J 7 bases, leaving 14 bases between the germline ends. The CDR3 bases are TGTGCCAGCAGTTTAGGCGAAGAGGGTGGTGAAAAACTGTTTTTT. Protein: CASSLGEEGGEKLFF.

This clonotype has only a few counts. The J gene is TRBJ2-5, the V gene TRBV14; D is possibly TRBD1 or TRBD2 (5 bases each). V lost 3 bases to trimming and J lost 4 bases, with 27 bases between them. The CDR3 is made up of 19 amino acids. From germline, CDR1 is SGHDN and CDR2 FVKESK. CDR3 in amino acids: CASSQRSSSGPLAGETQYF. In DNA, the CDR3 is TGTGCCAGCAGCCAGAGATCTTCTTCGGGGCCCTTGGCGGGAGAGACCCAGTACTTC.

The rearrangement joins TRBV28 to TRBJ1-2; perhaps TRBD1 as D (5 bases). Trimming stripped 7 bases from V and 4 bases from J, with 19 bases between. CDR3 length equals 15 residues. Germline V lookup: CDR1 MDHEN, CDR2 SYDVKM. CDR3 region: CASNPGSLSFYGYTF. The CDR3 DNA follows: TGTGCCAGCAATCCAGGGTCCCTTAGTTTCTATGGCTACACCTTC.

This clonotype was observed a handful of times. V gene TRBV20-1 combines with J gene TRBJ1-2; D is uncertain. V was pared by 4 bases and J by 0 bases, with 15 bases between. This CDR3 comprises 15 residues. Germline assignment: CDR1 DFQATT and CDR2 SNEGSKA (reference sequence). CDR3 amino acids: CSAIGREEANYGYTF. DNA for the CDR3: TGCAGTGCTATAGGGAGGGAGGAAGCTAACTATGGCTACACCTTC.

The chain has TRBV13 and TRBJ2-3; 11 bases match TRBD2. The CDR3 loop spans 17 amino acids. Trimming cost V 2 bases and J 3 bases; bases outside gene matches: 7. CDR1 and CDR2 (germline): PRHDT, FYEKMQ (reference sequence). Here the CDR3 DNA reads TGTGCCAGCAGCTTACATAGCGGGGGGGCCGTGACAGATACGCAGTATTTT. Translation: CASSLHSGGAVTDTQYF.

The chain recombines TRBV20-1 with TRBJ2-1, with 7 bases identical to TRBD2. The CDR3 sequence is 12 residues long. The J segment lost 6 bases and the V segment lost 3 bases, leaving 2 bases of the junction unmatched. Looked up from germline, CDR1 is DFQATT and CDR2 is SNEGSKA (reference sequence). Here the CDR3 DNA reads TGCAGTGCTAGGGGAGGGTCCAATGAGCAGTTCTTC. Translated, it gives CSARGGSNEQFF.

This clonotype was seen a handful of times. The CDR3 is CASSATGTRADTQYF. DNA for the CDR3: TGTGCCAGCAGCGCTACAGGGACTCGGGCAGATACGCAGTATTTT. The chain recombines TRBV9 with TRBJ2-3, with D perhaps TRBD1 or TRBD2 (6 bases each). CDR1 and CDR2 from the germline V gene are SGDLS and YYNGEE. V was pared by 3 bases and J by 4 bases, with 15 bases between. This CDR3 has 15 residues.

This chain links TRBV4-1 with TRBJ1-1; perhaps TRBD1 as D (5 bases). This CDR3 is 14 amino acids long. Looked up from germline, CDR1 is MGHRA and CDR2 is YSYEKL. Trimming pared 3 bases from V and 1 base from J, leaving 9 bases between. The CDR3 spells CASSHPDRNTEAFF. The DNA of the CDR3 is TGCGCCAGCAGCCATCCCGACAGGAACACTGAAGCTTTCTTT.

This clonotype occurred a few times. V and J are TRBV3-1 and TRBJ2-1; D uncertain. The end of the DNA is better explained by TRBJ2-7, so the J call may be wrong. The CDR3 spans 13 residues. The V gene's germline CDR1 is LGHDT and CDR2 YNNKEL (reference sequence). The DNA for the CDR3 is TGTGCCAGCAGCCAAGACAACCACAATGAGCAGTACTTC. Its protein is CASSQDNHNEQYF.

This clonotype was observed a few times. The chain employs TRBV12-3 or TRBV12-4 and TRBJ1-4; D may be TRBD1 (6 bases). Deletions cut 5 bases from V and 1 base from J, with 14 bases between. The CDR3 runs 16 residues. The CDR3 protein is CASSRRPDRTNEKLFF. The CDR3 nucleotides are TGTGCCAGCAGTCGGAGGCCGGACAGAACTAATGAAAAACTGTTTTTT.

The gene calls are TRBV5-1 and TRBJ2-5, with a possible D match to TRBD2 (7 bases). The CDR3 is 16 residues long. Germline V CDR1 and CDR2: SGHRS, YFSETQ. Trimming stripped 1 base from V and 1 base from J, with 14 bases between. The CDR3 coding sequence is TGCGCCAGCAGCTTGCCACGGGGGGCTCTCCAAGAGACCCAGTACTTC. Amino acid sequence: CASSLPRGALQETQYF.

The V call is TRBV12-5, the J call TRBJ2-5; TRBD1 matches 11 bases. The CDR3 spans 16 residues. Germline-derived CDR1 and CDR2 are LGHNT and FRNRAP. Trimming took 1 base from V and 3 from J; bases not matched to a gene: 4. This CDR3 reads CASGLGTGGPEETQYF. The CDR3 DNA follows: TGTGCTAGTGGTTTGGGGACAGGGGGCCCGGAAGAGACCCAGTACTTC.

The rearrangement links TRBV12-3 or TRBV12-4 to TRBJ2-1; TRBD2 matches at 16 bases. V gave up 2 bases and J gave up 0 bases; unmatched junction bases: 16. There are 23 residues in the CDR3. The CDR3 DNA reads as TGTGCCAGCAGTTTACCCTTGACAGGGACGGGACTAGCGGGGGGGAGCTCCTACAATGAGCAGTTCTTC. Protein: CASSLPLTGTGLAGGSSYNEQFF.

The CDR3, as DNA: TGTGCCAGCAGTGAAGGGGGACGGCGCACTGAAGCTTTCTTT. Protein product: CASSEGGRRTEAFF. V usage is TRBV6-1 and J usage is TRBJ1-1, with D perhaps TRBD1 (5 bases). There are 14 residues in the CDR3. Trimming pared 1 base from V and 4 bases from J, leaving 10 bases between. Per the germline V gene, CDR1 is MNHNS and CDR2 is SASEGT.

Here the CDR3 reads CASTQGVGSGSPYEQYF. The CDR3 bases are TGTGCCAGCACCCAGGGCGTGGGTAGCGGGTCCCCCTACGAGCAGTACTTC. The chain is built from TRBV6-1 and TRBJ2-7; TRBD2 aligns across 7 bases. Germline CDR1 MNHNS, CDR2 SASEGT. This CDR3 region has 17 residues. The V segment lost 7 bases and the J segment 2 bases; nucleotides outside the gene matches: 17.

The chain couples TRBV7-2 to TRBJ2-5; D ambiguous. Germline lookup yields CDR1 SGHTA and CDR2 FQGNSA. V lost 1 base, J lost 7 bases, and 7 bases lay in between. This CDR3 has 12 amino acids. The CDR3 loop reads CASSLEMGTQYF. The CDR3 region has the DNA TGTGCCAGCAGCTTAGAGATGGGGACCCAGTACTTC.

The DNA of the CDR3 is TGTGCCATCAGTGAGCAAGGACAGGGATTCCCTTCGGCTTATTCCGGGAATGAGCAGTTCTTC. It yields the protein CAISEQGQGFPSAYSGNEQFF. The rearrangement links TRBV10-3 to TRBJ2-1; 8 nucleotides match TRBD1. The CDR3 covers 21 residues. Germline-derived CDR1 and CDR2 are ENHRY and SYGVKD. The trim removed 2 bases at V and 7 bases at J, leaving 25 bases unmatched.

This clonotype was detected a few times. The chain joins TRBV4-3 to TRBJ1-6; possible D gene TRBD1, 5 bases. Trimming pared 1 base from V and 7 bases from J, leaving 14 bases between. This CDR3 is 16 amino acids long. The germline V gene encodes CDR1 LGHNA and CDR2 YSLEER. CDR3 sequence: CASSQAPQGTNSPLHF. DNA for the CDR3: TGCGCCAGCAGCCAAGCACCTCAGGGTACAAATTCACCCCTCCACTTT.

The rearrangement uses TRBV7-3 and TRBJ2-5; 8 nucleotides align to TRBD1. Losses at the gene ends were 8 bases for V and 5 bases for J; bases not matched to a gene: 7. The CDR3 extends over 13 amino acids. CDR1 is SGHTA and CDR2 is FQGTGA in the germline V gene. The CDR3 spells CASAADRAETQYF. CDR3 DNA: TGTGCCAGCGCCGCGGACAGGGCTGAGACCCAGTACTTC.

The CDR3 DNA follows: TGCAGTGCTAGAGGTAGCAGGGGAATCTATGGCTACACCTTC. It codes for CSARGSRGIYGYTF. This rearrangement joins TRBV20-1 to TRBJ1-2; the D gene is possibly TRBD1 (6 bases). CDR3 size: 14 residues. Germline-derived CDR1 and CDR2 are DFQATT and SNEGSKA (reference sequence). V dropped 1 base and J dropped 4 bases, with 13 bases sitting between them.

With regard to this clonotype: One junction end disagrees with the germline gene, perhaps due to a read error. The chain combines TRBV2 with TRBJ1-4; D is unresolved. This CDR3 has 14 amino acids. Germline V gene sequence: CDR1 SNHLY, CDR2 FYNNEI. The CDR3 protein is CASKPTSTNGKLFF. The DNA of the CDR3 is TGTGCCAGCAAACCCACCAGCACTAATGGAAAACTGTTTTTT.